The 17 T cell receptor beta chains below come from one sample, sequenced in a study of blood T cell repertoires in COVID-19. Produced via immunoSEQ multiplex PCR; TCRdb's table is partial and in-frame only. Of 250,000 to 350,000 clones in the sample, approximately 84% were seen once. The sequenced sample consisted of peripheral blood. The receptors originated from a human donor with COVID-19, enrolled during active disease. The donor label of this sample is uncertain.

This sequence joins TRBV27 and TRBJ2-3; 13 bases fit TRBD2. The CDR3 runs 17 residues. Germline assignment: CDR1 MNHEY and CDR2 SMNVEV (reference sequence). J gave up 6 bases and V 6 bases, and 12 bases lay outside the gene matches. The CDR3 sequence: CASRATSGRASLDTQYF. The CDR3 DNA reads TGTGCCAGCAGAGCAACTAGCGGGAGGGCGTCTTTGGATACGCAGTATTTT.

The CDR3 sequence: CASSLAASVSGRNNSPLHF. The CDR3 coding sequence is TGCGCCAGCAGCTTGGCCGCATCCGTCTCTGGGAGGAATAATTCACCCCTCCACTTT. V and J are TRBV5-1 and TRBJ1-6; no reliable D call. The germline gives CDR1 SGHRS, CDR2 YFSETQ. Trimming left V 0 bases short and J 5 bases short, with 21 bases between. The CDR3 covers 19 residues.

The chain recombines TRBV11-3 with TRBJ2-7; no firm D call. The germline V gene encodes CDR1 SGHNT and CDR2 YENEEA. The CDR3 contains 13 residues. V lost 4 bases to trimming and J lost 1 base, with 8 bases between them. CDR3: CASSSTVSYEQYF. Here the CDR3 DNA reads TGTGCCAGCAGCTCTACGGTTTCCTACGAGCAGTACTTC.

J is TRBJ2-1 and V is TRBV12-3 or TRBV12-4; TRBD2 matches 7 bases. Trimming removed 11 bases from V and 16 bases from J; junction bases left unmatched: 20. The CDR3 has 13 residues. CDR3 in DNA: TGTGCCTCCCTCCCTAGCGGTCTCTCCGGTGGCTTCTTC. Its protein is CASLPSGLSGGFF.

This clone was seen a handful of times. The chain employs TRBV28 and TRBJ1-4; 8 nucleotides match TRBD1. With V trimmed by 8 bases and J by 8 bases, 10 bases remained unmatched. There are 14 residues in the CDR3. The V gene's germline CDR1 is MDHEN and CDR2 SYDVKM. CDR3: CASGSGGFGEKLFF. The CDR3, as DNA: TGTGCCAGCGGATCAGGGGGCTTTGGGGAAAAACTGTTTTTT.

The rearrangement links TRBV28 to TRBJ1-4; 10 bases line up with TRBD1. Trimming at V came to 10 bases and at J to 8 bases, leaving 7 bases not matched to a gene. The CDR3 has 13 amino acids. In germline, CDR1 is MDHEN, CDR2 SYDVKM. The CDR3 DNA is TGTGCCACTCGGACAGGGGGTTCCGAAAAACTGTTTTTT. As protein: CATRTGGSEKLFF.

The chain employs TRBV29-1 and TRBJ2-7, with a possible D match to TRBD2 (6 bases). The length of the CDR3 is 13 residues. Germline V CDR1 and CDR2: SQVTM, ANQGSEA. Trimming removed 6 bases at V and 4 bases at J, with 16 bases between. CDR3 region: CSVILGTPYEQYF. CDR3 nucleotide sequence: TGCAGCGTCATTCTTGGGACTCCTTACGAGCAGTACTTC.

The chain uses TRBV5-4 and TRBJ2-2; TRBD2 aligns across 9 bases. Germline CDR1 SGHNT, CDR2 YYREEE (reference sequence). CDR3 length equals 16 residues. The V gene end was trimmed by 0 bases and the J gene end by 4 bases; junction bases not matched to a gene: 4. The CDR3: CASSLAGGRGTGELFF. The CDR3, as DNA: TGTGCCAGCAGCTTGGCCGGCGGGAGGGGCACCGGGGAGCTGTTTTTT.

The V and J genes are TRBV5-1 and TRBJ1-2, with 7 bases aligning to TRBD1. The CDR3 runs 15 residues. CDR1 SGHRS and CDR2 YFSETQ come from the germline V gene. V shed 0 bases and J 7 bases; nucleotides not matched to a gene: 9. CDR3 protein: CASSLDRGEESGYTF. The CDR3 DNA is TGCGCCAGCAGCTTGGACAGGGGAGAGGAATCTGGCTACACCTTC. Looking up the rest from reference TRBV5-1 and TRBJ1-2 gives the full variable domain: KAGVTQTPRYLIKTRGQQVTLSCSPISGHRSVSWYQQTPGQGLQFLFEYFSETQRNKGNFPGRFSGRQFSNSRSEMNVSTLELGDSALYLCASSLDRGEESGYTFGSGTRLTVV.

The chain employs TRBV5-6 and TRBJ2-7; no clear D gene. Germline lookup yields CDR1 SGHDT and CDR2 YYEEEE. Trimming stripped 0 bases from V and 6 bases from J, with 10 bases between. CDR3 length equals 13 residues. CDR3 sequence reads: CASSLGAIREQYF. In DNA form, the CDR3 reads TGTGCCAGCAGCTTGGGGGCCATTCGCGAGCAGTACTTC.

V and J are TRBV19 and TRBJ2-5, with 9 nucleotides matching TRBD2. Germline CDR1 reads LNHDA; CDR2 reads SQIVND (reference sequence). This CDR3 has 14 amino acids. J gave up 5 bases and V 5 bases, and 6 bases lay outside the gene matches. As DNA, the CDR3 is TGTGCCAGTAGTGCGGGACTAGCTCAGGAGACCCAGTACTTC. Amino acids: CASSAGLAQETQYF.

This clone has a handful of counts. The chain uses TRBV30 and TRBJ2-7; D unclear. Per the germline V gene, CDR1 is GTSNPN and CDR2 is SVGIG (reference sequence). V shed 0 bases and J shed 0 bases, with 9 bases lying between them. The CDR3 runs to 14 residues. CDR3 residues: CAWSVTRSSYEQYF. CDR3 bases: TGTGCCTGGAGTGTAACACGCAGCTCCTACGAGCAGTACTTC.

This clone came up once. The chain couples TRBV30 to TRBJ1-2, with D possibly being TRBD1 (5 bases). Germline assignment: CDR1 GTSNPN and CDR2 SVGIG (reference sequence). This CDR3 spans 13 amino acids. Trimming left V 7 bases short and J 1 base short, with 13 bases between. The CDR3 region is CAFTTDINYGYTF. DNA of the CDR3: TGTGCCTTCACGACAGATATTAACTATGGCTACACCTTC. Full variable domain (missing parts from reference TRBV30 and TRBJ1-2): SQTIHQWPATLVQPVGSPLSLECTVEGTSNPNLYWYRQAAGRGLQLLFYSVGIGQISSEVPQNLSASRPQDRQFILSSKKLLLSDSGFYLCAFTTDINYGYTFGSGTRLTVV.

A single count supports this clone. The chain carries TRBV5-1 and TRBJ1-2, with no clear D. With 0 bases removed from V and 7 bases from J, the gap between germline ends came to 13 bases. The length of the CDR3 is 14 residues. CDR1 SGHRS and CDR2 YFSETQ come from the germline V gene. This chain's CDR3 is CASSLAQMRVGYTF. DNA for the CDR3: TGCGCCAGCAGCTTGGCCCAGATGAGGGTTGGCTACACCTTC.

The chain carries TRBV7-2 and TRBJ2-3; TRBD2 matches at 9 bases. CDR1 and CDR2 from the germline V gene are SGHTA and FQGNSA. After removal of 5 bases from V and 0 bases from J, the junction contained 3 bases not matched to a gene. This CDR3 comprises 15 residues. The CDR3 DNA reads as TGTGCCAGCAGCCCGGGACTAGCTAGCACAGATACGCAGTATTTT. It is translated as CASSPGLASTDTQYF.

This chain links TRBV28 with TRBJ1-2; 7 bases agree with TRBD1. Germline V CDR1 and CDR2: MDHEN, SYDVKM. CDR3 size: 13 residues. Germline trimming cut 6 bases from V and 8 bases from J; bases unmatched to any gene: 9. Here the CDR3 reads CASRDDRVAGYTF. CDR3 in DNA: TGTGCCAGCAGAGATGACAGGGTGGCGGGCTACACCTTC.

The gene calls are TRBV20-1 and TRBJ2-7, with D maybe TRBD2 (5 bases). The V gene's germline CDR1 is DFQATT and CDR2 SNEGSKA (reference sequence). The CDR3 sequence is 11 residues long. V lost 3 bases to trimming and J lost 3 bases, with 6 bases between them. CDR3 sequence reads: CSAREDYEQYF. Here the CDR3 DNA reads TGCAGTGCTAGGGAGGACTACGAGCAGTACTTC.